The sequence of this T cell receptor beta chain was determined in a study of T cells in Graves' hyperthyroidism and ophthalmopathy. Broader study findings: The model identified upcoming ophthalmopathy a median around 6 months ahead of onset.

Uncontrolled infection, other autoimmune disease, pregnancy and lactation each barred patients from inclusion. This clonotype was seen ten or more times. Its antigen is unidentified. The TCR beta CDR3 regions underwent amplification using RNA transcripts as the source. When the TCR CDR3 underwent first-round RT-PCR, the HTBI primer set was used. MiXCR was run by TCRdb on the multiplex PCR reads, yielding one entry per CDR3 protein. The sample holds around 240,000 distinct CDR3 sequences; about 16% are singletons and the top ten take around 26%. Trimming took 4 bases from V and 3 from J, leaving 13 bases between them. The CDR3 sequence is 14 residues long. Per the germline V gene, CDR1 is SGHRS and CDR2 is YFSETQ.

The TCR comes from a woman between 18 and 30 years old with Graves' ophthalmopathy. The chain carries TRBV5-1 and TRBJ1-2; possible D gene TRBD1, 5 bases. Sample: blood. The CDR3 bases are TGCGCCAGCAGCGTTTCCGGGGCCTACTATGGCTACACCTTC. It specifies CASSVSGAYYGYTF. Full variable domain (outside the CDR3, taken from reference TRBV5-1 and TRBJ1-2): KAGVTQTPRYLIKTRGQQVTLSCSPISGHRSVSWYQQTPGQGLQFLFEYFSETQRNKGNFPGRFSGRQFSNSRSEMNVSTLELGDSALYLCASSVSGAYYGYTFGSGTRLTVV.